This T cell receptor beta chain came from a study of Tregs in tolerant kidney transplant recipients (dated by TCRdb to about 2019). In the study overall: The transplants used related donors along with nonmyeloablative bone marrow transplantation, and in the human trials mixed chimerism was transient. TCRbeta sequencing was used in the study to identify donor-specific regulatory T cells before combined kidney and bone marrow transplantation, and the identified cells were then tracked after transplant.

Broader findings and caveats from the paper: The study was limited by small patient numbers, and the findings need validation in larger populations and under other immunosuppression protocols. Biological reproducibility was not directly addressed, though technical replication error appeared minimal. Expanding Tregs with activated donor B cells appeared to identify the most biologically relevant and donor-specific TCRbeta repertoire. In tolerant patients, the expansion of donor-specific Tregs was greater than global Treg expansion, suggesting that the expansion was antigen-driven rather than nonspecific. For some patients, the PCR primers changed as time went on, which meant samples from those patients could not be compared with one another at the nucleotide level.

The CDR3, cysteine through phenylalanine, is 15 amino acids long. This entry keeps only the CDR3 DNA: 45 bases, framed from base 1. CDR1 and CDR2 were assigned from the germline V gene as SGHRS and YFSETQ. A distance of 12 bases separates the germline ends of V and J, which lose 1 base and 5 bases respectively. In the paper's terms, the time point label means: blood sample drawn before combined kidney and bone marrow transplant. Unstimulated Tregs (CD4+CD25+CD127-), CD4+ non-Tregs (CD4+CD25-), CD4 and CD8 cells were FACS-sorted from thawed PBMCs. Prior to Treg sorting, thawed PBMCs were rested overnight at 37 degrees C with roughly 200 IU/ml IL-2. The patients were a few recipients of combined kidney and bone marrow transplants from the ITN036ST trial, and samples were available only from these trial subjects. Healthy control blood was processed by Ficoll density gradient to PBMCs and cryopreserved; patient PBMCs were collected before and after transplant.

For TCRbeta CDR3 sequencing, genomic DNA from the sorted cells was extracted using the QIAGEN DNeasy Blood and Tissue Kit. Through immunoSEQ, high-throughput TCRbeta CDR3 sequencing was done commercially, including PCR amplification with internal controls and bias correction. The study's own analysis went as follows. Unique productive TCRbeta sequences were defined by CDR3 nucleotide sequence where primers matched, otherwise by CDR3 amino acid sequence with Vbeta and Jbeta genes. Sorting error was corrected by removing sequences shared between sorted populations at a frequency ratio of 2:1 or less, and the remaining shared sequences were assigned to the higher population. A sequence counted as donor-reactive if, in CFSE-low cells, the sequence had a frequency of at least 0.01% and was expanded at least 5-fold compared with unstimulated cells. Jensen-Shannon divergence, calculated on the top 100 TCRbeta sequences ranked by frequency, was used to quantify repertoire divergence. When a sample had multiple sequencing runs, each run was corrected for sorting error separately and the runs were then pooled. What TCRdb holds here is the immuneACCESS table cut down to in-frame rearrangements. Part of the clones is not present; checked against another copy, under half of the missing clones reflect an unresolved V gene, and the others are unexplained. The V and J calls and the clone size are those of that table, but D and trimming were determined from the DNA. The sample includes about 61,000 clones, with 80% to 90% observed a single time. Of the sample, approximately 2.3% is held by the ten largest clones.

A word on this clone: The specificity of this receptor is unknown. No quality values exist for individual bases; no much larger clone is one base distant.

The rearranged chain carries TRBV5-1 and TRBJ1-4; matching of 6 bases hints at TRBD1 as the D gene. The TCR comes from a human donor who received a combined kidney and bone marrow transplant. Sequenced here: Tregs from blood, sampled before the transplant. The CDR3 sequence is CASSLIRGGNEKLFF. Here is the DNA: TGCGCCAGCAGCTTGATCAGGGGAGGGAATGAAAAACTGTTTTTT. Where the CDR3 stops, the reference TRBV5-1 and TRBJ1-4 genes take over; the full variable domain is KAGVTQTPRYLIKTRGQQVTLSCSPISGHRSVSWYQQTPGQGLQFLFEYFSETQRNKGNFPGRFSGRQFSNSRSEMNVSTLELGDSALYLCASSLIRGGNEKLFFGSGTQLSVL.